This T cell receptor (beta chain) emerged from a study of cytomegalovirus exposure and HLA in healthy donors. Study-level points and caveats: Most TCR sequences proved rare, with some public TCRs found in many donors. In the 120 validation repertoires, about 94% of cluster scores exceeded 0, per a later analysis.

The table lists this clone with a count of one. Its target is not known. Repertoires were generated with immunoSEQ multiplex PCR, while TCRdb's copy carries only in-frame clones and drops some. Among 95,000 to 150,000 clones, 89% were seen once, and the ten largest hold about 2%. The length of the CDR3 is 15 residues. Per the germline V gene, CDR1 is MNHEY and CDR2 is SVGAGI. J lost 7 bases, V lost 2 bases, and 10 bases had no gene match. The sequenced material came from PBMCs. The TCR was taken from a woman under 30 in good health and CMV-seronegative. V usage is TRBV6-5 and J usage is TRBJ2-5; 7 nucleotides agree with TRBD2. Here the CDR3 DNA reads TGTGCCAGCAGTTACGACCCTACTAGCGCGGGGACCCAGTACTTC. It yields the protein CASSYDPTSAGTQYF.